The clone carrying this T cell receptor beta chain came up a few times. Germline V gene sequence: CDR1 SGHRS, CDR2 YFSETQ. CDR3 length: 14 residues. V was clipped by 5 bases and J by 5 bases, with 16 bases between them. PCR amplification relied on 60 Vbeta primers (plus 13 Jbeta primers). Libraries were prepared by immunoSEQ multiplex PCR; TCRdb keeps only in-frame clonotypes and omits some of them. The data contain about 110,000 clones, roughly 71% of them singletons. This sample is part of a study of cytomegalovirus exposure and HLA in healthy donors. The origin of this receptor is a woman in her 70s in good health and CMV-seropositive. J is TRBJ2-5 and V is TRBV5-1, with D possibly TRBD2 on 6 matching bases. Specimen: PBMCs. CDR3 sequence: CASSTGRGGETQYF. CDR3 in DNA: TGCGCCAGCAGTACCGGTCGTGGGGGGGAGACCCAGTACTTC.